This section outlines one TCR beta chain sequence together with its context. The germline gives CDR1 LGHNA, CDR2 YNFKEQ. Trimming cost V 0 bases and J 0 bases; bases outside gene matches: 1. The CDR3 spans 15 residues. This entry belongs to a study of blood T cell repertoires in COVID-19. The assay was immunoSEQ multiplex PCR, and TCRdb's table has in-frame clones only and misses some. The sample records 300,000 or so clones, around 88% being singletons. This chain joins TRBV4-2 and TRBJ1-1; 7 nucleotides line up with TRBD1. The sample taken for sequencing was peripheral blood. The receptor was derived from a woman in her 30s who had recovered from COVID-19. CDR3 DNA: TGTGCCAGCAGCCAAGAGGGACAGCTGAACACTGAAGCTTTCTTT. It is translated as CASSQEGQLNTEAFF.